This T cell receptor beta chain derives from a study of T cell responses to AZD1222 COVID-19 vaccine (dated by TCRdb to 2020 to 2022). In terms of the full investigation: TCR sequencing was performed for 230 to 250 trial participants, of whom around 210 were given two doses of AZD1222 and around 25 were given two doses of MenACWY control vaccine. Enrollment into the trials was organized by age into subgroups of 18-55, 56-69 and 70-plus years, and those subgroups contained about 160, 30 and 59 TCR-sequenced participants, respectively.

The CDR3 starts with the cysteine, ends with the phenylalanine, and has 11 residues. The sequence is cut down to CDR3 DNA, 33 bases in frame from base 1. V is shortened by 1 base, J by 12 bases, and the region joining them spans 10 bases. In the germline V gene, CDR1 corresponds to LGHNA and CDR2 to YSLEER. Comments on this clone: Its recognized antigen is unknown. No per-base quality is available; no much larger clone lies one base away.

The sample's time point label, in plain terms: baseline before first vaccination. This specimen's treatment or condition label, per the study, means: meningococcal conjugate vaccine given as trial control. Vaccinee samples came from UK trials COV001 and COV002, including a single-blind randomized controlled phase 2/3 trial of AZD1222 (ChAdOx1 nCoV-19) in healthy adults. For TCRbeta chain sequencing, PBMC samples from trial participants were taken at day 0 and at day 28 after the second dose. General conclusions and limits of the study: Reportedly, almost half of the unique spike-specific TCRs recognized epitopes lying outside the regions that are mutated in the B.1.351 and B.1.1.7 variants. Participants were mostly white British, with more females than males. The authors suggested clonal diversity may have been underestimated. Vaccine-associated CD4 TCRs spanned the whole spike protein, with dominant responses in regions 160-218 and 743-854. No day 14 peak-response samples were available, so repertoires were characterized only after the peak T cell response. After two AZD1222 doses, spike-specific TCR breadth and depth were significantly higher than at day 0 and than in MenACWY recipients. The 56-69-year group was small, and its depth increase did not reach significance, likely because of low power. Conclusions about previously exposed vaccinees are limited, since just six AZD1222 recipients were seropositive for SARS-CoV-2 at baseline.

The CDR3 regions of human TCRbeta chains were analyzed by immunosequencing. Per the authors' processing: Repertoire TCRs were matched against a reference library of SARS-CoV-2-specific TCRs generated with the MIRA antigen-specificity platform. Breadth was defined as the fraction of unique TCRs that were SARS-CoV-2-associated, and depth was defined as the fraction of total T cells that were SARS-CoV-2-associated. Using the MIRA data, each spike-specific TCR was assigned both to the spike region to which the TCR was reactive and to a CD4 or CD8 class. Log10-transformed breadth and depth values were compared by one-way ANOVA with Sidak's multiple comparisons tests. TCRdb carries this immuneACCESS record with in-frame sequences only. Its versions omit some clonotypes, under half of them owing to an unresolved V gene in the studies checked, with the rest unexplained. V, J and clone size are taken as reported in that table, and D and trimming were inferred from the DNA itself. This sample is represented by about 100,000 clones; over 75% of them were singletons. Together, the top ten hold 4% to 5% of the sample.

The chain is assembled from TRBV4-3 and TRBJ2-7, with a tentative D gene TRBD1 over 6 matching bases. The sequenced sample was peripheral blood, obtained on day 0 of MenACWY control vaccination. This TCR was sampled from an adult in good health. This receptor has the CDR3 CASSQAGAWYF. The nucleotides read TGCGCCAGCAGCCAAGCAGGGGCTTGGTACTTC.